This entry describes one T cell receptor beta chain. This specimen belongs to a study of blood T cell repertoires in COVID-19. Study-level information: Collection of acute and convalescent COVID-19 samples took place in the United States, Italy and Spain.

The J segment lost 4 bases and the V segment lost 2 bases, leaving 3 bases of the junction unmatched. Looked up from germline, CDR1 is LGHNA and CDR2 is YSLEER. The CDR3 contains 14 residues. Per the study methods: Amplification from reference gene primers served as the basis for estimated nucleated cell counts. TCRdb's copy holds only in-frame clones and misses some; the assay was immunoSEQ multiplex PCR. The V and J calls and the clone size are those of that table, but D and trimming were determined from the DNA. The sample includes approximately 100,000 clones, more than 80% of them seen just once.

The sequence derives from a human donor in a cohort sampled during active COVID-19. The material sequenced was peripheral blood. The chain combines TRBV4-3 with TRBJ2-5, with TRBD2 matching over 8 bases. CDR3 residues: CASSQNLAGETQYF. CDR3 in DNA: TGCGCCAGCAGCCAAAATCTAGCGGGAGAGACCCAGTACTTC.